This T cell receptor beta chain was profiled in a study of cytomegalovirus exposure and HLA in healthy donors. Notes on the study in general: V- and J-gene trimming of TCR beta was linked (in a later analysis) to a missense DCLRE1C variant. The authors considered a cluster of highly shared sequence variants likely to be a sequencing artifact.

The CDR3 covers 16 residues. Per germline, CDR1 SGHVS and CDR2 FQNEAQ. The ends lost 0 bases at V and 9 bases at J; junction bases unmatched: 6. The PCR contained 60 Vbeta and 13 Jbeta primers. The repertoire was sequenced with immunoSEQ multiplex PCR; TCRdb's copy has only in-frame clones and lacks some. This table has 100,000 to 150,000 clones, around four fifths appearing once. On this clone: Its antigen is still unknown.

Sequencing was done on a sample of PBMCs. This TCR came from a man aged 18 to 30 in good health and CMV-seropositive. The chain uses TRBV7-8 and TRBJ1-6; 9 nucleotides line up with TRBD1. CDR3 nucleotides: TGTGCCAGCAGCTTAGCTCCGGGACAGGGAGGTTCACCCCTCCACTTT. Encoded protein: CASSLAPGQGGSPLHF.